This T cell receptor beta chain is drawn from a study of T cell responses to AZD1222 COVID-19 vaccine. Study observations and caveats: A mostly white British donor set with more females was recruited, and clonal diversity was possibly underestimated.

In its sample, this clone was seen once. Its antigen is as yet unknown. Looked up from germline, CDR1 is KGHDR and CDR2 is SFDVKD. The CDR3 consists of 14 residues. The ends were cut back, 3 bases at V and 8 bases at J, with 13 bases in the middle. The protocol was immunoSEQ multiplex PCR, while the TCRdb copy is restricted to in-frame clones and leaves out a portion. The sample consists of fewer than 300,000 clones, approximately 93% of them appearing once. The TCR sequence derives from an adult in good health. The input for sequencing was peripheral blood, taken on day 0 of AZD1222 vaccination. V gene TRBV24-1 combines with J gene TRBJ1-5; no firm D call. The CDR3 nucleotides read TGTGCCACCAGTGATGAGGCAGGCTTGGAGCCCCAGCATTTT. This codes for CATSDEAGLEPQHF.